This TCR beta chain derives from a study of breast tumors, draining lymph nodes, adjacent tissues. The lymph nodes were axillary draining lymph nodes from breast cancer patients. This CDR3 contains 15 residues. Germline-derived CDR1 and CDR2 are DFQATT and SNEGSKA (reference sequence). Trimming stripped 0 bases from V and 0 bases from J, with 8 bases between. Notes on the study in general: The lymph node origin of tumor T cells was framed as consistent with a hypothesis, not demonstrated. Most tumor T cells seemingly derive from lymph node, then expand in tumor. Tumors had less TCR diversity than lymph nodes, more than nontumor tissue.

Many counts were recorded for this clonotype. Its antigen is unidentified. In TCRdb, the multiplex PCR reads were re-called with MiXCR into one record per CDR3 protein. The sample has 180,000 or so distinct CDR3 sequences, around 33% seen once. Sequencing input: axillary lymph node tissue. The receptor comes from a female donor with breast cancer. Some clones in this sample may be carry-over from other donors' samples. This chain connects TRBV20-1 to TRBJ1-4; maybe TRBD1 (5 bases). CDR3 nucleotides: TGCAGTGCTAGAGATTGGGGGGCAACTAATGAAAAACTGTTTTTT. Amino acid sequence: CSARDWGATNEKLFF.